This TCR beta chain came from a study of monozygotic twins with cystic fibrosis. TCRdb's table, derived via immunoSEQ multiplex PCR, lists solely in-frame clones and lacks some. The sample consists of about 35,000 clones, under 70% of them appearing once. The sample holds a few counts of this clone. What it binds is not known. General study results and limits: V usage most resembled the co-twin in 13 of 16 pairs.

The germline V gene has CDR1 LGHNA and CDR2 YNFKEQ. The germline V and J ends were trimmed by 2 bases and 8 bases, with 21 bases remaining between them. The CDR3 runs 16 residues. The chain carries TRBV4-2 and TRBJ1-2; a weak D match, TRBD1 (5 bases). The source is a girl aged 10 to 17 with cystic fibrosis. Source material: blood. CDR3 protein: CASSQPIRDRRGGYTF. The CDR3, as DNA: TGTGCCAGCAGCCAACCCATCCGGGACCGCCGGGGCGGCTACACCTTC.